This T cell receptor (beta chain) came from a study of blood T cell repertoires in COVID-19. Whole-study context: COVID-19 samples, acute and convalescent, were from the United States, Italy and Spain. Sources were T cells, B-cell-depleted T cells, or PBMCs; the material itself was cDNA or gDNA.

It was during active infection that Seattle patients were enrolled and then longitudinally followed. Study processing details: For nucleated cells, counts were estimated from reference gene primer amplification. Method: immunoSEQ multiplex PCR; TCRdb's copy keeps in-frame clones and lacks some. V and J calls and clone size are as listed in that table; D and trimming were resolved from the DNA. The data contain 200,000 to 250,000 clones, 82% of them seen just once; the ten biggest clones take up roughly 5.1%. Sequencing was carried out using peripheral blood. The receptor was isolated from a woman in her sixties or seventies with COVID-19, enrolled during active disease.

CDR3 sequence (DNA): TGTGCCACCAGCAGAGATCTCGGGGTCTACAATGAGCAGTTCTTC. Its protein product is CATSRDLGVYNEQFF. The J gene is TRBJ2-1, the V gene TRBV15, with D perhaps TRBD2 (5 bases). Germline V gives CDR1 LNHNV, CDR2 YYDKDF (reference sequence). The CDR3 loop spans 15 amino acids. V dropped 0 bases and J dropped 3 bases, with 9 bases sitting between them. Full variable domain (remainder filled in from reference TRBV15 and TRBJ2-1): DAMVIQNPRYQVTQFGKPVTLSCSQTLNHNVMYWYQQKSSQAPKLLFHYYDKDFNNEADTPDNFQSRRPNTSFCFLDIRSPGLGDTAMYLCATSRDLGVYNEQFFGPGTRLTVL.